The 23 T cell receptor beta chains in this list originate from one sample, sequenced in a study of blood T cell repertoires in COVID-19. Measured with immunoSEQ multiplex PCR; TCRdb has only the in-frame clones, and not every one. The data hold some 70,000 clones, with roughly 87% observed a single time. Material: peripheral blood. All receptors derive from a woman between 50 and 59 years old with COVID-19, enrolled during active disease.

The rearrangement links TRBV30 to TRBJ2-7; 9 bases are a match to TRBD1. The germline V gene has CDR1 GTSNPN and CDR2 SVGIG (reference sequence). The CDR3 has 14 amino acids. Losses at the gene ends were 0 bases for V and 3 bases for J; bases not matched to a gene: 3. CDR3 amino acids: CAWSVGGQGYEQYF. DNA for the CDR3: TGTGCCTGGAGTGTAGGGGGACAGGGCTACGAGCAGTACTTC.

This chain uses TRBV20-1 with TRBJ2-7, with a tentative D call TRBD1 (6 bases). V was pared by 3 bases and J by 1 base, with 10 bases between. The CDR3 has 13 amino acids. Germline V gives CDR1 DFQATT, CDR2 SNEGSKA (reference sequence). The CDR3 coding sequence is TGCAGTGCTAGTAAGGACAGTTCCTACGAGCAGTACTTC. Amino acids: CSASKDSSYEQYF.

The J gene is TRBJ2-7, the V gene TRBV19; no clear D. The germline V gene encodes CDR1 LNHDA and CDR2 SQIVND (reference sequence). Trimming took 4 bases from V and 1 from J, leaving 14 bases between them. The CDR3 covers 15 residues. The CDR3 nucleotides are TGTGCCAGTAGTAATACCGGGTCCCCTTCCTACGAGCAGTACTTC. It specifies CASSNTGSPSYEQYF. Looking up the rest from reference TRBV19 and TRBJ2-7 gives the full variable domain: DGGITQSPKYLFRKEGQNVTLSCEQNLNHDAMYWYRQDPGQGLRLIYYSQIVNDFQKGDIAEGYSVSREKKESFPLTVTSAQKNPTAFYLCASSNTGSPSYEQYFGPGTRLTVT.

The chain carries TRBV3-1 (or the pseudogene TRBV3-2) and TRBJ2-7, with 9 bases fitting TRBD2. J was trimmed by 3 bases and V by 4 bases; bases with no gene match: 1. This CDR3 has 13 amino acids. Germline V gene lookup returns CDR1 LGHDT and CDR2 YNNKEL (reference sequence). CDR3 DNA sequence: TGTGCCAGCAGCCGCGGGGGGGGCTACGAGCAGTACTTC. This translates into CASSRGGGYEQYF.

V usage is TRBV27 and J usage is TRBJ2-7; 9 nucleotides agree with TRBD1. Germline CDR1 MNHEY, CDR2 SMNVEV (reference sequence). J was trimmed by 6 bases and V by 5 bases; bases with no gene match: 8. The CDR3 is 14 residues long. Here the CDR3 reads CASSPGTGWSEQYF. CDR3 in DNA: TGTGCCAGCAGTCCCGGGACAGGGTGGTCCGAGCAGTACTTC.

This sequence joins TRBV11-2 and TRBJ2-1; D may be TRBD1 (5 bases). Between the trimmed V and J ends, which lost 5 bases and 7 bases, there was a span of 21 bases. Germline V gene sequence: CDR1 SGHAT, CDR2 FQNNGV. This CDR3 is built from 16 residues. CDR3 amino acids: CASSPLRLAHRNEQFF. The DNA of the CDR3 is TGTGCCAGCAGCCCCCTGAGACTGGCGCACAGGAATGAGCAGTTCTTC.

The chain is built from TRBV19 and TRBJ1-4; 9 nucleotides line up with TRBD1. With 6 bases clipped from V and 2 bases from J, the junction kept 13 bases outside the gene matches. This CDR3 spans 18 amino acids. CDR1 LNHDA and CDR2 SQIVND come from the germline V gene (reference sequence). The CDR3 DNA follows: TGTGCCAGTAGCCGATACCCGGGACAGGGCTCGACTAATGAAAAACTGTTTTTT. It codes for CASSRYPGQGSTNEKLFF.

This rearrangement joins TRBV28 to TRBJ1-1; D may be TRBD1 (6 bases). CDR3 size: 12 residues. CDR1 is MDHEN and CDR2 is SYDVKM in the germline V gene. Trimming took off 2 bases at V and 11 bases at J, with 12 bases between the two ends. The CDR3 is CASSLTQGRAFF. The CDR3 DNA sequence: TGTGCCAGCAGTTTAACACAGGGAAGGGCTTTCTTT.

The V call is TRBV7-9, the J call TRBJ1-3; D is undetermined. Looked up from germline, CDR1 is SEHNR and CDR2 is FQNEAQ (reference sequence). Deletions cut 5 bases from V and 1 base from J, with 12 bases between. The CDR3 has 15 residues. This CDR3 reads CASSVPEGSGNTIYF. In DNA form, the CDR3 reads TGTGCCAGCAGCGTCCCTGAGGGATCTGGAAACACCATATATTTT. The variable domain in full, completed from reference TRBV7-9 and TRBJ1-3, reads DTGVSQNPRHKITKRGQNVTFRCDPISEHNRLYWYRQTLGQGPEFLTYFQNEAQLEKSRLLSDRFSAERPKGSFSTLEIQRTEQGDSAMYLCASSVPEGSGNTIYFGEGSWLTVV.

This clone was detected only once. V gene TRBV14 combines with J gene TRBJ2-7, with 7 bases matching TRBD1. The germline CDR1 and CDR2 sequences are SGHDN and FVKESK. CDR3 length: 13 residues. V trimming: 6 bases; J trimming: 2 bases; junction bases outside the gene matches: 4. CDR3 DNA: TGTGCCAGCAGTCGGGACAGACCCTACGAGCAGTACTTC. Translating gives CASSRDRPYEQYF.

The rearrangement uses TRBV24-1 and TRBJ2-1; possible D gene TRBD2, 6 bases. Germline CDR1 KGHDR, CDR2 SFDVKD. The germline V and J ends were trimmed by 5 bases and 1 base, with 14 bases remaining between them. The CDR3 covers 16 residues. The DNA for the CDR3 is TGTGCCACCAGTGGTGCAGCGGGTGCGTCCTACAATGAGCAGTTCTTC. Protein: CATSGAAGASYNEQFF.

This chain links TRBV7-8 with TRBJ1-2; TRBD1 might be the D (6 bases). This CDR3 is built from 15 residues. V shed 5 bases and J shed 0 bases, with 13 bases lying between them. Looked up from germline, CDR1 is SGHVS and CDR2 is FQNEAQ. CDR3 DNA: TGTGCCAGCAGCCCGCAGGGGATAGCTAACTATGGCTACACCTTC. Protein: CASSPQGIANYGYTF.

The CDR3 is CASSVAPLMAGGTYNSPLHF. DNA of the CDR3: TGTGCCAGCAGCGTAGCTCCCTTGATGGCAGGGGGGACCTATAATTCACCCCTCCACTTT. The rearrangement uses TRBV9 and TRBJ1-6, with 7 bases that match TRBD1. With 0 bases clipped from V and 2 bases from J, the junction kept 14 bases outside the gene matches. The CDR3 length is 20 residues. The germline gives CDR1 SGDLS, CDR2 YYNGEE.

This clone was counted a single time. V and J are TRBV18 and TRBJ1-5; D may be TRBD1 (6 bases). Trimming shortened V by 6 bases and J by 4 bases, and 19 bases separated the two germline ends. CDR3 length: 16 amino acids. From germline, CDR1 is KGHSH and CDR2 LQKENI. The CDR3, as DNA: TGTGCCAGCTCTCCCTCCCTCGGGACAAGTAATCAGCCCCAGCATTTT. Translated: CASSPSLGTSNQPQHF.

This rearrangement joins TRBV7-6 to TRBJ2-1; no clear D. The CDR3 runs to 13 residues. V shed 1 base and J shed 6 bases, with 7 bases lying between them. The germline gives CDR1 SGHVS, CDR2 FNYEAQ. The CDR3 loop is CASSLGHFNEQFF. CDR3 DNA sequence: TGTGCCAGCAGCTTAGGCCACTTCAATGAGCAGTTCTTC.

The J gene is TRBJ2-1, the V gene TRBV30, with 8 bases fitting TRBD2. This CDR3 comprises 22 residues. V shed 0 bases, J shed 4 bases, and the junction held 26 bases outside the gene matches. Per the germline V gene, CDR1 is GTSNPN and CDR2 is SVGIG (reference sequence). CDR3 amino acids: CAWSVRGWRSGGEGPVYNEQFF. CDR3 coding DNA: TGTGCCTGGAGTGTACGGGGGTGGCGGTCCGGGGGGGAGGGTCCCGTGTACAATGAGCAGTTCTTC.

The chain couples TRBV7-9 to TRBJ2-1; 11 bases map to TRBD2. Per germline, CDR1 SEHNR and CDR2 FQNEAQ (reference sequence). The CDR3 sequence is 15 residues long. V lost 3 bases and J lost 5; bases outside the gene matches: 3. CDR3 nucleotides: TGTGCCAGCAGCTTCTCACTAGCGGGAGACAATGAGCAGTTCTTC. It encodes CASSFSLAGDNEQFF.

This chain links TRBV28 with TRBJ2-7; TRBD2 matches at 10 bases. CDR3 size: 17 residues. V shed 2 bases, J shed 1 base, and the junction held 8 bases outside the gene matches. Germline V lookup: CDR1 MDHEN, CDR2 SYDVKM. The CDR3 loop is CASSLLAGAVGSYEQYF. CDR3 sequence (DNA): TGTGCCAGCAGTTTACTAGCGGGAGCAGTAGGGTCCTACGAGCAGTACTTC.

This clone was detected once. The chain combines TRBV29-1 with TRBJ2-2, with TRBD2 as a possible D gene (6 bases). CDR1 SQVTM and CDR2 ANQGSEA come from the germline V gene. The CDR3 runs to 11 residues. V gave up 8 bases and J gave up 3 bases, with 7 bases separating them. CDR3 sequence reads: CSCGDTGELFF. The CDR3 DNA is TGCAGCTGCGGGGACACCGGGGAGCTGTTTTTT.

The chain joins TRBV6-6 to TRBJ2-7; D may be TRBD2 (5 bases). Germline V lookup: CDR1 MNHNY, CDR2 SVGAGI (reference sequence). The CDR3 contains 14 residues. Trimming pared 8 bases from V and 1 base from J, leaving 15 bases between. The CDR3 protein is CASLAGKRSYEQYF. Written as DNA, the CDR3 is TGTGCCAGCCTAGCAGGAAAAAGGTCCTACGAGCAGTACTTC.

The CDR3 coding sequence is TGCGCCAGCAGCCAAGATCGGGCTAGCGGGAGGACGGAGCAGTTCTTC. As protein: CASSQDRASGRTEQFF. The rearrangement uses TRBV4-3 and TRBJ2-1, with 11 bases identical to TRBD2. The V gene's germline CDR1 is LGHNA and CDR2 YSLEER. The CDR3 spans 16 residues. V shed 0 bases and J 10 bases; nucleotides not matched to a gene: 8.

The V call is TRBV10-2, the J call TRBJ2-7, with 9 positions matching TRBD2. Germline V CDR1 and CDR2: WSHSY, SAAADI. The CDR3 covers 14 residues. V lost 5 bases and J lost 6; bases outside the gene matches: 8. In DNA form, the CDR3 reads TGCGCCAGCAGTTCTGGAGGCGGGAGGGGCGAGCAGTACTTC. The encoded protein is CASSSGGGRGEQYF.

This rearrangement joins TRBV28 to TRBJ1-6; a weak D match, TRBD1 (6 bases). CDR1 MDHEN and CDR2 SYDVKM come from the germline V gene. The CDR3 sequence is 16 residues long. Deletions cut 4 bases from V and 8 bases from J, with 18 bases between. Here the CDR3 DNA reads TGTGCCAGCAGTTCAGGGAGGGACACAGATTATTCACCCCTCCACTTT. It translates to CASSSGRDTDYSPLHF.